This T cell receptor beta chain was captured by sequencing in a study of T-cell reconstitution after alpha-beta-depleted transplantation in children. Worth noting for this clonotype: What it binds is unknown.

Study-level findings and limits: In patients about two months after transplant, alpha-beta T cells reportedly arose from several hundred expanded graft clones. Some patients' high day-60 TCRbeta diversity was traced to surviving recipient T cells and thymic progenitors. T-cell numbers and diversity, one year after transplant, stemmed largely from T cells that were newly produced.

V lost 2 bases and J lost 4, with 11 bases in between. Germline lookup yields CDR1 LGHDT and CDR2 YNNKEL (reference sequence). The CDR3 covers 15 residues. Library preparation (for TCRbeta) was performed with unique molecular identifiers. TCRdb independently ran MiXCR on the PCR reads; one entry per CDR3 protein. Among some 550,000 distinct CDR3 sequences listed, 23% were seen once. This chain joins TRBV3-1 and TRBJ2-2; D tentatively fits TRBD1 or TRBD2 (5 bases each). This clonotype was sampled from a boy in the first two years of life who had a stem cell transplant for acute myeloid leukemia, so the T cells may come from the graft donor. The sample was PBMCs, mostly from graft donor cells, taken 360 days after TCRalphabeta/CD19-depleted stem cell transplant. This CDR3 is CASSQRWGSTGELFF. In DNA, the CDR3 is TGTGCCAGCAGCCAAAGATGGGGGAGCACCGGGGAGCTGTTTTTT.